The next 13 T cell receptor beta chains were all read from a single sample in a study of blood T cell repertoires in COVID-19. Sequencing was performed with immunoSEQ multiplex PCR; in TCRdb, only in-frame clones are kept and a portion is missing. The sample has some 300,000 clones; approximately 86% are singletons. Specimen: peripheral blood. The receptors here all came from a woman aged 70 to 79 with COVID-19, enrolled during active disease.

This clone was found once. Here the CDR3 DNA reads TGTGCCAGCAGCACCTCCGGGACTTCCCAAGAGACCCAGTACTTC. It specifies CASSTSGTSQETQYF. This chain links TRBV9 with TRBJ2-5; D might be TRBD2 (6 bases). Germline V lookup: CDR1 SGDLS, CDR2 YYNGEE. Trimming removed 4 bases at V and 1 base at J, with 14 bases between. The CDR3 is made up of 15 amino acids. Together with reference TRBV9 and TRBJ2-5, the CDR3 gives the full variable domain: DSGVTQTPKHLITATGQRVTLRCSPRSGDLSVYWYQQSLDQGLQFLIQYYNGEERAKGNILERFSAQQFPDLHSELNLSSLELGDSALYFCASSTSGTSQETQYFGPGTRLLVL.

The chain couples TRBV6-2 or TRBV6-3 to TRBJ2-3; 9 bases are shared with TRBD2. V shed 2 bases and J 5 bases; nucleotides not matched to a gene: 5. Germline V gene sequence: CDR1 MNHEY, CDR2 SVGEGT. The CDR3 consists of 15 residues. CDR3 in amino acids: CASSYPRGGVDTQYF. CDR3 nucleotide sequence: TGTGCCAGCAGTTACCCGCGGGGGGGCGTAGATACGCAGTATTTT.

The CDR3 is CAAGFRQGTNEKLFF. CDR3 in DNA: TGTGCCGCGGGTTTCAGACAGGGGACTAATGAAAAACTGTTTTTT. The rearrangement uses TRBV24-1 and TRBJ1-4, with TRBD1 matching 8 bases. Germline V gene sequence: CDR1 KGHDR, CDR2 SFDVKD. The CDR3 length is 15 residues. After removal of 12 bases from V and 2 bases from J, the junction contained 10 bases not matched to a gene.

The J gene is TRBJ2-6, the V gene TRBV6-6, with D maybe TRBD2 (6 bases). V was clipped by 5 bases and J by 2 bases, with 10 bases between them. This CDR3 has 15 residues. Germline assignment: CDR1 MNHNY and CDR2 SVGAGI (reference sequence). CDR3 DNA sequence: TGTGCCAGCAGTCCGGGGGTAACTGGGGCCAACGTCCTGACTTTC. Protein product: CASSPGVTGANVLTF.

The chain couples TRBV30 to TRBJ2-7; 8 nucleotides agree with TRBD1. V lost 5 bases, J lost 2 bases, and 5 bases stayed unmatched. Germline loops: CDR1 GTSNPN, CDR2 SVGIG (reference sequence). The CDR3 consists of 13 residues. CDR3 DNA sequence: TGTGCCTGGGAAAAGGGACAGGCCTACGAGCAGTACTTC. Translation gives CAWEKGQAYEQYF.

V and J are TRBV7-2 and TRBJ2-1, with D possibly being TRBD1 (6 bases). Germline CDR1 SGHTA, CDR2 FQGNSA. The CDR3 is 16 amino acids. The ends were cut back, 5 bases at V and 7 bases at J, with 21 bases in the middle. CDR3 region: CASSPRDRLGGNEQFF. The CDR3 region has the DNA TGTGCCAGCAGCCCTCGGGACCGTCTAGGGGGAAATGAGCAGTTCTTC.

This rearrangement joins TRBV10-2 to TRBJ2-1, with D possibly matching TRBD2 (6 bases). Germline assignment: CDR1 WSHSY and CDR2 SAAADI. V lost 7 bases to trimming and J lost 0 bases, with 16 bases between them. The CDR3 spans 16 residues. CDR3 residues: CASMGRAGSSYNEQFF. Here the CDR3 DNA reads TGCGCCAGCATGGGAAGGGCGGGGAGCTCCTACAATGAGCAGTTCTTC.

This chain joins TRBV7-2 and TRBJ2-2; perhaps TRBD1 as D (6 bases). The germline CDR1 and CDR2 sequences are SGHTA and FQGNSA. The CDR3 sequence is 14 residues long. V lost 3 bases, J lost 3 bases, and 8 bases lay in between. The CDR3 loop is CASSFSGDTGELFF. The CDR3 DNA is TGTGCCAGCAGCTTTTCAGGGGACACCGGGGAGCTGTTTTTT.

This clone was picked up one time. The chain uses TRBV5-6 and TRBJ1-2, with a weak D call TRBD1 (6 bases). CDR3 length: 14 amino acids. CDR1 is SGHDT and CDR2 is YYEEEE in the germline V gene. V gave up 0 bases and J gave up 3 bases, with 9 bases separating them. The CDR3 DNA sequence: TGTGCCAGCAGCTTGGGACAGGCCGACTATGGCTACACCTTC. It encodes CASSLGQADYGYTF.

The V gene is TRBV4-1, the J gene TRBJ1-5, with 10 bases lining up with TRBD1. With 4 bases clipped from V and 7 bases from J, the junction kept 10 bases outside the gene matches. In germline, CDR1 is MGHRA, CDR2 YSYEKL. CDR3 size: 16 residues. CDR3 amino acids: CASSPKTGGPGQPQHF. CDR3 DNA sequence: TGCGCCAGCAGCCCTAAGACAGGGGGCCCAGGGCAGCCCCAGCATTTT.

J is TRBJ1-6 and V is TRBV2, with a weak D call TRBD1 (5 bases). The CDR3 spans 15 residues. Germline V gives CDR1 SNHLY, CDR2 FYNNEI. V was shortened by 2 bases and J by 7 bases, with 12 bases between the two germline ends. CDR3 sequence: CASSELQGYNSPLHF. In DNA, the CDR3 is TGTGCCAGCAGTGAACTGCAGGGTTACAATTCACCCCTCCACTTT.

In its sample, this clone was seen once. V usage is TRBV19 and J usage is TRBJ2-6; weak D call: TRBD1 (6 bases). CDR1 LNHDA and CDR2 SQIVND come from the germline V gene (reference sequence). The CDR3 contains 16 residues. Trimming took off 6 bases at V and 0 bases at J, with 12 bases between the two ends. The CDR3 DNA reads TGTGCCAGTAGATTGGGACACCTCTCTGGGGCCAACGTCCTGACTTTC. Its protein product is CASRLGHLSGANVLTF.

V usage is TRBV23-1 and J usage is TRBJ1-5; maybe TRBD1 (5 bases). TRBV23-1 is known as an ORF, though its function is uncertain. V was trimmed by 3 bases and J by 0 bases, leaving 18 bases between them. The CDR3 totals 18 residues. The CDR3 loop reads CASSHNRSGFLSNQPQHF. The CDR3, as DNA: TGCGCCAGCAGTCACAACAGGTCCGGCTTCCTTAGCAATCAGCCCCAGCATTTT.